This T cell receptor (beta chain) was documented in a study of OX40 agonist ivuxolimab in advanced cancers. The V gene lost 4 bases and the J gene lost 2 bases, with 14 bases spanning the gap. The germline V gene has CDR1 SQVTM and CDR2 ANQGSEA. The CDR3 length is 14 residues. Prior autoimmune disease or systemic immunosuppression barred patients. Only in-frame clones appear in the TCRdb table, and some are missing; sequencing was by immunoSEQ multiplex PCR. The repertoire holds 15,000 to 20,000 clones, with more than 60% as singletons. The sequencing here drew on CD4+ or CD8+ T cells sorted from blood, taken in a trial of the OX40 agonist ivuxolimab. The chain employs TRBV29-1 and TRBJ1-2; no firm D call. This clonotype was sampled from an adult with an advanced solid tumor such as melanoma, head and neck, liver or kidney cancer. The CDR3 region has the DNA TGCAGCGTTGTAGGCGGTCCTAAGAACTATGGCTACACCTTC. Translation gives CSVVGGPKNYGYTF.